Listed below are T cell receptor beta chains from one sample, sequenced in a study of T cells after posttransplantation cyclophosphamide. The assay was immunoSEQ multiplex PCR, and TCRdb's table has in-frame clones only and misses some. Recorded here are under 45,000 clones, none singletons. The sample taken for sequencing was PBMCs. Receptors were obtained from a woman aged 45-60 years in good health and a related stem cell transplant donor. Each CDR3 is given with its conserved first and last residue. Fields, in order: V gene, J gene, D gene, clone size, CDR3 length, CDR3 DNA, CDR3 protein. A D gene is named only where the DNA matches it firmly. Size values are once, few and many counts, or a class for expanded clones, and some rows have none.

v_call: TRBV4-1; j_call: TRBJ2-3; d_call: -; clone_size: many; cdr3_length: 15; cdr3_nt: TGCGCCAGCAGCCTGGGGCAGGGATTCACAGATACGCAGTATTTT; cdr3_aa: CASSLGQGFTDTQYF
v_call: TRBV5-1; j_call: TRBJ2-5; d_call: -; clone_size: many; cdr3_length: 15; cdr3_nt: TGCGCCAGCAGCTTGGGTAGCCGAGGGTTAGAGACCCAGTACTTC; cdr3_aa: CASSLGSRGLETQYF
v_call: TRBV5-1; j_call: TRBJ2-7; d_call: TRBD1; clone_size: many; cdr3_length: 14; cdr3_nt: TGCGCCAGCAGCTTGGAGGGGGCAAGCTACGAGCAGTACTTC; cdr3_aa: CASSLEGASYEQYF
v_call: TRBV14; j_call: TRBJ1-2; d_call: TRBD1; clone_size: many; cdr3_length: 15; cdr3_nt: TGTGCCAGCAGCCAAGTTCTCGGCCAGGGGGCCGGCTACACCTTC; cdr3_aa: CASSQVLGQGAGYTF
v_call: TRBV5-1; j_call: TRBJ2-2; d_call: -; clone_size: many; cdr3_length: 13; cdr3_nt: TGCGCCAGCACCTGGGGGGAGACCGGGGAGCTGTTTTTT; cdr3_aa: CASTWGETGELFF
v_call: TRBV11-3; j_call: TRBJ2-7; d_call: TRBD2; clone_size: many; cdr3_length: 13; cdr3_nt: TGTGCCAGCAGCCGGGGGGACGACTACGAGCAGTACTTC; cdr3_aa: CASSRGDDYEQYF
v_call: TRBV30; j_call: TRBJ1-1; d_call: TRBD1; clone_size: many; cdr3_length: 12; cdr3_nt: TGTGCCTGGAGTCGACAGGGGGCTCGAGCTTTCTTT; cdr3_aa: CAWSRQGARAFF
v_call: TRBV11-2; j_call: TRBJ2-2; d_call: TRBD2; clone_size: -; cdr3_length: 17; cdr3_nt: TGTGCCAGCAGCTTGGCCGGGACTAGCGGTAACACCGGGGAGCTGTTTTTT; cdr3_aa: CASSLAGTSGNTGELFF
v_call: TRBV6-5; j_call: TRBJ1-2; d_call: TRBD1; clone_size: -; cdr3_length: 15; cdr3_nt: TGTGCCAGCAGTGGGCCCGGGACAGGGGACTATGGCTACACCTTC; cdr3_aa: CASSGPGTGDYGYTF
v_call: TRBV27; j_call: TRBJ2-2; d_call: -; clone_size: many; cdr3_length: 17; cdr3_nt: TGTGCCAGCAGTTTACTCGGGACTTACGGGGGAACCGGGGAGCTGTTTTTT; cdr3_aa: CASSLLGTYGGTGELFF
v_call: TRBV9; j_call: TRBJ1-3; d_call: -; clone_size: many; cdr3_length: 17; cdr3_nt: TGTGCCAGCAGCGTAGGGTGGGGGCTTCACTCTGGAAACACCATATATTTT; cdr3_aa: CASSVGWGLHSGNTIYF
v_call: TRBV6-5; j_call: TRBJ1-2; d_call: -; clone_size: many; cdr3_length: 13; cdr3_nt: TGTGCCAGTACGGAGGGCCCGTTCTATGGCTACACCTTC; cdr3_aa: CASTEGPFYGYTF
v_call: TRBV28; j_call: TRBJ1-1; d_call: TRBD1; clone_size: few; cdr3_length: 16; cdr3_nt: TGTGCCAGCAGTCCGTCGACAGGGGCCGTGGGGACCGAAGCTTTCTTT; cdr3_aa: CASSPSTGAVGTEAFF
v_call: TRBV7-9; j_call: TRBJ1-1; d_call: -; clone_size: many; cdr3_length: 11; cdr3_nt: TGTGCCAGCAGTTATCCCACTGAAGCTTTCTTT; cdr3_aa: CASSYPTEAFF
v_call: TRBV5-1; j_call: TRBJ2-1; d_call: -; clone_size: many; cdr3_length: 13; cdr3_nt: TGCGCCAGCAGCCCCTCCACAGGGCCTGAGCAGTTCTTC; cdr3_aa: CASSPSTGPEQFF
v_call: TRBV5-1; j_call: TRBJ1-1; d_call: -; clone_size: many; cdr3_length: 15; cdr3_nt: TGCGCCAGCAGCTACACGACATCAGGGAACACTGAAGCTTTCTTT; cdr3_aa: CASSYTTSGNTEAFF
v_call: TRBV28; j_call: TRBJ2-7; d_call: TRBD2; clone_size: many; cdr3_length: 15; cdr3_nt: TGTGCCAGCAGTTTCCGGGGGGTAAACTCCTACGAGCAGTACTTC; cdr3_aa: CASSFRGVNSYEQYF
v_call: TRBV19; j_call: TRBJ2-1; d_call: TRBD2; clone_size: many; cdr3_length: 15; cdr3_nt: TGTGCCAGTAGTATTTCGGGGGGGCCCTACAATGAGCAGTTCTTC; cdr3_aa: CASSISGGPYNEQFF
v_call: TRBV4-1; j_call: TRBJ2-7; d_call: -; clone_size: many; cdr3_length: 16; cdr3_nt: TGCGCCAGCAGCCAAGTAAGACAGGCCCGCCCCTACGAGCAGTACTTC; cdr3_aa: CASSQVRQARPYEQYF
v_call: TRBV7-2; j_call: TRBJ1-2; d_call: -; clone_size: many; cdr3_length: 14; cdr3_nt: TGTGCCAGCAGCTTAGATCTCCTATCCGAGGGCTACACCTTC; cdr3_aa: CASSLDLLSEGYTF
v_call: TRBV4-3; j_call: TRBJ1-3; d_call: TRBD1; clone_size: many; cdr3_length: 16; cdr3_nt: TGCGCCAGCAGCCTAAGACAGGGTACGGGGGGAAACACCATATATTTT; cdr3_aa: CASSLRQGTGGNTIYF
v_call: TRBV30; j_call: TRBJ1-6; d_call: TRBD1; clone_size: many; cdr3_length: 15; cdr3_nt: TGTGCCTGGAGTGGCGTGGGACAGGGGAGGCCACCCCTCCACTTT; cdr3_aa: CAWSGVGQGRPPLHF
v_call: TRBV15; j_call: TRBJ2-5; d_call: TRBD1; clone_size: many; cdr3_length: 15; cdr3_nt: TGTGCCACCAGCAGAGACCTGACAGGGGGAGAGACCCAGTACTTC; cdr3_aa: CATSRDLTGGETQYF